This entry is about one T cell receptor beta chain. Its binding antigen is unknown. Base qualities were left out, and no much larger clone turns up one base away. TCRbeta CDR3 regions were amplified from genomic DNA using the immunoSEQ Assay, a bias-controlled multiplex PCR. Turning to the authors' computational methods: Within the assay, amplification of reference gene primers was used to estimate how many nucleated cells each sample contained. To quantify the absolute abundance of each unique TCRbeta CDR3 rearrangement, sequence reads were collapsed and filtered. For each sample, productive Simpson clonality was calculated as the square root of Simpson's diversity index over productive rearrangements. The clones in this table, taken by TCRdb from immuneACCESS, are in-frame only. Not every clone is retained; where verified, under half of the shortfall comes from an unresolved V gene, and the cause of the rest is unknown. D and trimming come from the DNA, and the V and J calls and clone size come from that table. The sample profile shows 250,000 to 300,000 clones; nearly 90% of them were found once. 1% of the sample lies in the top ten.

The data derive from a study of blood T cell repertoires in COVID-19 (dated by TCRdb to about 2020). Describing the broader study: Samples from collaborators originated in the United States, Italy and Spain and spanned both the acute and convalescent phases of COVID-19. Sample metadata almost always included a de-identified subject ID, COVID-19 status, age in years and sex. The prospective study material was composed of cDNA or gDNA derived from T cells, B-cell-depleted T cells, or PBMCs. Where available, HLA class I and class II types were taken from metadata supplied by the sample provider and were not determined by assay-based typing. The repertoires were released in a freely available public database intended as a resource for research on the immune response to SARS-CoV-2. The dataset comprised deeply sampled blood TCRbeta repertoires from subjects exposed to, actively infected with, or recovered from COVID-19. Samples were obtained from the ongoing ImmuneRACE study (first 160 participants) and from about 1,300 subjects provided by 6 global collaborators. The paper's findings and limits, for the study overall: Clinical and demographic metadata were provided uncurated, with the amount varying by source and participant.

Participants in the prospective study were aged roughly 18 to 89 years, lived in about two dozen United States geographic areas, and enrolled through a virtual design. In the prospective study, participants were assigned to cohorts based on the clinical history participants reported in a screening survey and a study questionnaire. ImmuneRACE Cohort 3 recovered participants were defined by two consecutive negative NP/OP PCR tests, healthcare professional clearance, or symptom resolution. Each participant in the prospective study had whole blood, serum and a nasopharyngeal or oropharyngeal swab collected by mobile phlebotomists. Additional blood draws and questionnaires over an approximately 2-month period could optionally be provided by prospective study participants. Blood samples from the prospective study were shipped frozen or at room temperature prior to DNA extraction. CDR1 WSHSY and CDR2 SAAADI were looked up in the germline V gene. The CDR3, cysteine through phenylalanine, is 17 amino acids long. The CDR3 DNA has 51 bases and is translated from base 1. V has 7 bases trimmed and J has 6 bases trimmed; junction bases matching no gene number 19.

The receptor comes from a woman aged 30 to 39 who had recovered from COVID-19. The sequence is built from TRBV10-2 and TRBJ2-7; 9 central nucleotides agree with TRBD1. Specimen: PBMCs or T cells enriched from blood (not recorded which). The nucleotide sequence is TGCGCCAGCACCCAGGACAGGGGTCCAAAAAGTCTGGGCGAGCAGTACTTC. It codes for CASTQDRGPKSLGEQYF.